This TCR beta chain emerged from a study of blood T cell repertoires in COVID-19. This CDR3 is 15 amino acids long. Germline-derived CDR1 and CDR2 are LNHDA and SQIVND (reference sequence). The V segment lost 5 bases and the J segment 6 bases; nucleotides outside the gene matches: 7. Generated by immunoSEQ multiplex PCR, the TCRdb table keeps only in-frame clones and is missing some. Of more than 200,000 clones in the sample, around nine tenths were seen once. The chain employs TRBV19 and TRBJ2-2; 9 nucleotides align to TRBD1. The clonotype was recovered from a woman in her twenties or thirties who had been exposed to COVID-19. The sequenced sample was PBMCs or T cells enriched from blood (not recorded which). CDR3 DNA sequence: TGTGCCAGTAGTCCTCCGGGACAGGGACCCGGGGAGCTGTTTTTT. Its translation: CASSPPGQGPGELFF. Full variable domain (missing parts from reference TRBV19 and TRBJ2-2): DGGITQSPKYLFRKEGQNVTLSCEQNLNHDAMYWYRQDPGQGLRLIYYSQIVNDFQKGDIAEGYSVSREKKESFPLTVTSAQKNPTAFYLCASSPPGQGPGELFFGEGSRLTVL.